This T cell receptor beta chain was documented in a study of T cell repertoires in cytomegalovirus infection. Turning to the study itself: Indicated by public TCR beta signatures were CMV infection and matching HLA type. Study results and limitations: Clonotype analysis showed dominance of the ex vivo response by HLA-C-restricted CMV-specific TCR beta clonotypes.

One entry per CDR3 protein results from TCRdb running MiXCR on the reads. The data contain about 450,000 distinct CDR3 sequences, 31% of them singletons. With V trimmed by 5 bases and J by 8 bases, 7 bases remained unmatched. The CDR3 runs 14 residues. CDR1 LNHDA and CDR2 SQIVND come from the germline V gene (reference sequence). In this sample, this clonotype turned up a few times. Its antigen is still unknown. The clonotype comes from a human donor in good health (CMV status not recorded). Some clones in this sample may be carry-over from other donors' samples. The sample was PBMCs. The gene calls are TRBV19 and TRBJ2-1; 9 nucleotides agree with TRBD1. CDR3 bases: TGTGCCAGTAGTCGCGACAGGGGGGGCGATGAGCAGTTCTTC. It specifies CASSRDRGGDEQFF.